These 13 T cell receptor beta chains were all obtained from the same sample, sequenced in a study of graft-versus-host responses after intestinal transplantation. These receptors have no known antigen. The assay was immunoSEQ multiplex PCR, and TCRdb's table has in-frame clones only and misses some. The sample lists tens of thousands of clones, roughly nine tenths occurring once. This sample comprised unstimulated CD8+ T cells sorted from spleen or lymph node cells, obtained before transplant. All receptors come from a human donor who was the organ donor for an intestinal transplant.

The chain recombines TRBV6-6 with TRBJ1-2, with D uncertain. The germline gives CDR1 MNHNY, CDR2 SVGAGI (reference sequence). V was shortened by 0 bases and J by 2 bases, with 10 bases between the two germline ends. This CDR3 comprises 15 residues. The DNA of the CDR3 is TGTGCCAGCAGTTACTCGATTGGCTCGAACTATGGCTACACCTTC. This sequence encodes CASSYSIGSNYGYTF.

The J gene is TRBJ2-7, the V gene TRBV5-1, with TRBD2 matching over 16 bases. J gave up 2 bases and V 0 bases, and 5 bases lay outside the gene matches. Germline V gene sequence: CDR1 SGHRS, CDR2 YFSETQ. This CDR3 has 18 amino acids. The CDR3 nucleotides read TGCGCCAGCAGCTTGGCGGGACTAGCGGGAGGGCCGCCCTACGAGCAGTACTTC. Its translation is CASSLAGLAGGPPYEQYF. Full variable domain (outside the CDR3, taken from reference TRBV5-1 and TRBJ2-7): KAGVTQTPRYLIKTRGQQVTLSCSPISGHRSVSWYQQTPGQGLQFLFEYFSETQRNKGNFPGRFSGRQFSNSRSEMNVSTLELGDSALYLCASSLAGLAGGPPYEQYFGPGTRLTVT.

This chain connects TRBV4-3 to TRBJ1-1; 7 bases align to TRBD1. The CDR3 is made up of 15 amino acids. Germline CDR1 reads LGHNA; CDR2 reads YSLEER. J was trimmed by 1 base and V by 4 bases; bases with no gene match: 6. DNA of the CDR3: TGCGCCAGCAGCCGGAGAGGGACAGCGAACACTGAAGCTTTCTTT. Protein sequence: CASSRRGTANTEAFF.

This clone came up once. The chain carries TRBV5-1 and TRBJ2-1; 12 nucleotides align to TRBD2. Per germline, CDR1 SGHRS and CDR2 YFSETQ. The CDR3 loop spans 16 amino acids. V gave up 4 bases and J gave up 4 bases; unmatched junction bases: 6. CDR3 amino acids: CASSPRTSGIYNEQFF. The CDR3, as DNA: TGCGCCAGCAGCCCTCGGACTAGCGGGATATACAATGAGCAGTTCTTC.

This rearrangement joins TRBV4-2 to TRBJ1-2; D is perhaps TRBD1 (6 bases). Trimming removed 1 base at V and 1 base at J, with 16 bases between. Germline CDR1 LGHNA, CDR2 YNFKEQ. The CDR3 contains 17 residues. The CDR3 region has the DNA TGTGCCAGCAGCCAAGCCCGAGGGGGAATTATTAACTATGGCTACACCTTC. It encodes CASSQARGGIINYGYTF.

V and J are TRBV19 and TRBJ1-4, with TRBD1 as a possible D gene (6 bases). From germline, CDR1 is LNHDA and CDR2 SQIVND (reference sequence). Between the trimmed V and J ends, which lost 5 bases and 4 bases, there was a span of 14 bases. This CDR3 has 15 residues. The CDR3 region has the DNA TGTGCCAGTAGTCCGGAAGACAGGTTTAATGAAAAACTGTTTTTT. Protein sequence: CASSPEDRFNEKLFF.

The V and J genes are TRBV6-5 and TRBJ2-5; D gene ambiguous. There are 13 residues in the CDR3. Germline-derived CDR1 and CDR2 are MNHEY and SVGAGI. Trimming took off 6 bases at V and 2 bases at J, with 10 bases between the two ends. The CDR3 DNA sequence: TGTGCCAGCAGCCTCTTCACTCAAGAGACCCAGTACTTC. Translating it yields CASSLFTQETQYF.

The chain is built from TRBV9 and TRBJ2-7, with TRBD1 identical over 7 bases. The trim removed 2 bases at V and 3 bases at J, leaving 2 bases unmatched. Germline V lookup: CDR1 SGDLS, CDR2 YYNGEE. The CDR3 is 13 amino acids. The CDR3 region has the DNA TGTGCCAGCAGCGTCAGGACAGGCTACGAGCAGTACTTC. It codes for CASSVRTGYEQYF.

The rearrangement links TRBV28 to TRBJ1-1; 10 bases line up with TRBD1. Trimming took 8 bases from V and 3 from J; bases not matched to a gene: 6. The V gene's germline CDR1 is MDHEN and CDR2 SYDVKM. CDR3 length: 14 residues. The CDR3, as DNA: TGTGCCAGCCTTGCGACAGGGGGCTACACTGAAGCTTTCTTT. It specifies CASLATGGYTEAFF.

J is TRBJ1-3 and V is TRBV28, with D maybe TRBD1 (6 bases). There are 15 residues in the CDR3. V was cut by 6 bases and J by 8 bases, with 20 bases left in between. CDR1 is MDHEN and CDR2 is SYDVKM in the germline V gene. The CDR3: CASRYYELKGDTIYF. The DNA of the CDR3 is TGTGCCAGCAGATACTACGAATTAAAGGGGGACACCATATATTTT.

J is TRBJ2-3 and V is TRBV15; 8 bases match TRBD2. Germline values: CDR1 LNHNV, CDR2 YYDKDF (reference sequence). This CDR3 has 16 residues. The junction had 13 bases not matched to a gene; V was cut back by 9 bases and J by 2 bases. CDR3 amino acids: CATSETSAWVTDTQYF. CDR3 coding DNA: TGTGCCACGTCTGAGACTAGCGCTTGGGTCACAGATACGCAGTATTTT.

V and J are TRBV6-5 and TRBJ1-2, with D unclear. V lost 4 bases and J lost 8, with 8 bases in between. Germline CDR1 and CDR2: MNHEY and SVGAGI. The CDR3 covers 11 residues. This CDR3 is CASSFEGGYTF. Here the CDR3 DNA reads TGTGCCAGCAGTTTCGAGGGCGGCTACACCTTC.

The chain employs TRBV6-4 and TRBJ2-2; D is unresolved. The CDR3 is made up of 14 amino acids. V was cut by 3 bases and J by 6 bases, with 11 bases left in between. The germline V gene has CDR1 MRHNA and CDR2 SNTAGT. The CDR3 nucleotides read TGTGCCAGCAGTGAAGATAATGCGTCCGGGGAGCTGTTTTTT. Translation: CASSEDNASGELFF.